In its sample, the clone carrying this T cell receptor beta chain was seen many times. Germline V gene data show CDR1 as MNHEY and CDR2 as SVGAGI. Trimming removed 6 bases from V and 4 bases from J; junction bases left unmatched: 5. This CDR3 contains 14 residues. Profiled with immunoSEQ multiplex PCR; TCRdb holds only in-frame clones, not every one. The sample has 200,000 or so clones; 80% to 85% are singletons. The record originates from a study of blood T cell repertoires in COVID-19. Study-wide context: PBMCs, B-cell-depleted T cells, or T cells provided the cDNA or gDNA that made up the material.

Sequencing was done on a sample of peripheral blood. The rearrangement links TRBV6-5 to TRBJ2-2; TRBD1 agrees at 7 bases. This clonotype was obtained from a woman in her twenties or thirties who had recovered from COVID-19. Here the CDR3 reads CASRRQGSTGELFF. The CDR3 bases are TGTGCCAGCAGACGACAGGGAAGCACCGGGGAGCTGTTTTTT.